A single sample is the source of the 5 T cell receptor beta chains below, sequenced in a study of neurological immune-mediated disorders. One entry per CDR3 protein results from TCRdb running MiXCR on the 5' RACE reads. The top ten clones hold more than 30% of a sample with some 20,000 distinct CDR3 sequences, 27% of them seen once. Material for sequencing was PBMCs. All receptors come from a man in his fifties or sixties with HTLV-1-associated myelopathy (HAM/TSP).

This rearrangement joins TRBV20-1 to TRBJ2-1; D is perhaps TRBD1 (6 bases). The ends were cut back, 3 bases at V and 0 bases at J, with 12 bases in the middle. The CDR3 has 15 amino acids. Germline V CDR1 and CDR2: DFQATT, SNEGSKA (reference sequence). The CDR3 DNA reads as TGCAGTGCTAGTTTGTACAGGGCCTCCTACAATGAGCAGTTCTTC. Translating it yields CSASLYRASYNEQFF.

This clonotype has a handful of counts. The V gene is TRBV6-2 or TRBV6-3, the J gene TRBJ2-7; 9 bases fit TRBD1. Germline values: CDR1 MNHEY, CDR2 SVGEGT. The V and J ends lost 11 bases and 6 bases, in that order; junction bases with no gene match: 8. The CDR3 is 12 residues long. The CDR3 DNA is TGTGCCGGAGCACTGGACAGGGGCGAGCAGTACTTC. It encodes CAGALDRGEQYF.

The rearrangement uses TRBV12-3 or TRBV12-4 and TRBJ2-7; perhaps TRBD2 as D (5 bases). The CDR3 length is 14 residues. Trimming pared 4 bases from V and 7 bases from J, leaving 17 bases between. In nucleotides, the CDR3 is TGTGCCAGCAGTTCATACCCCGGGGTGGGGGAGCAGTACTTC. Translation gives CASSSYPGVGEQYF.

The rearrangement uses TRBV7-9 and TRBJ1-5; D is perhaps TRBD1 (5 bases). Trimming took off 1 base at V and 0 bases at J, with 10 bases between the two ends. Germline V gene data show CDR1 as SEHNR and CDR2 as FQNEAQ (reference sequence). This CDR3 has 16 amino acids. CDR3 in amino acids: CASSLDGGASNQPQHF. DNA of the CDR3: TGTGCCAGCAGCTTAGATGGTGGGGCTAGCAATCAGCCCCAGCATTTT.

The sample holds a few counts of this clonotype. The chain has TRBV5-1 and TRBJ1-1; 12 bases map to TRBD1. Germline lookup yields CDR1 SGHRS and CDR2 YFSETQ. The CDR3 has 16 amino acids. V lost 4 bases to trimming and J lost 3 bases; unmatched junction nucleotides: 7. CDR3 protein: CASSAGTGGIDTEAFF. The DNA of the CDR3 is TGCGCCAGCAGCGCCGGGACAGGGGGCATCGACACTGAAGCTTTCTTT.